Shown below are 19 T cell receptor beta chains from a single sample sequenced in a study of cytomegalovirus exposure and HLA in healthy donors. The PCR made use of 60 Vbeta and 13 Jbeta primers. Clones were read by immunoSEQ multiplex PCR, and TCRdb kept only the in-frame ones, dropping some. The data show 90,000 to 110,000 clones, 76% seen once. The sample consisted of PBMCs. The origin of the receptors is a woman between 50 and 59 years old in good health and CMV-seropositive.

The V gene is TRBV7-9, the J gene TRBJ1-1; 9 bases align to TRBD1. V lost 5 bases to trimming and J lost 0 bases; unmatched junction nucleotides: 10. The germline gives CDR1 SEHNR, CDR2 FQNEAQ (reference sequence). This CDR3 contains 17 residues. The DNA of the CDR3 is TGTGCCAGCAGCCTGGGACAGGGAAGGGGGCTGAACACTGAAGCTTTCTTT. Translation: CASSLGQGRGLNTEAFF.

The chain is built from TRBV15 and TRBJ1-2; 8 nucleotides align to TRBD1. There are 15 residues in the CDR3. The trim removed 8 bases at V and 6 bases at J, leaving 14 bases unmatched. In germline, CDR1 is LNHNV, CDR2 YYDKDF (reference sequence). CDR3 sequence reads: CATLFRGLIFDGYTF. The CDR3 DNA sequence: TGTGCCACCCTCTTCAGGGGGCTTATCTTTGATGGCTACACCTTC.

Only a few counts were recorded for this clone. The chain combines TRBV7-9 with TRBJ1-1; TRBD1 matches 7 bases. In germline, CDR1 is SEHNR, CDR2 FQNEAQ (reference sequence). V shed 2 bases and J 3 bases; nucleotides not matched to a gene: 3. The CDR3 is 14 residues long. The chain's CDR3 is CASSLQGEDTEAFF. The CDR3 coding sequence is TGTGCCAGCAGCTTACAGGGGGAGGACACTGAAGCTTTCTTT.

The J gene is TRBJ2-7, the V gene TRBV14; 13 bases are a match to TRBD2. The CDR3 consists of 17 residues. The V gene's germline CDR1 is SGHDN and CDR2 FVKESK. V lost 4 bases and J lost 6; bases outside the gene matches: 12. CDR3 region: CASSPGRLAGGGIEQYF. The CDR3 coding sequence is TGTGCCAGCAGCCCAGGGAGACTAGCGGGAGGAGGGATCGAGCAGTACTTC.

This clone was seen a few times. The V gene is TRBV9, the J gene TRBJ2-2, with D perhaps matching TRBD1 (5 bases). Trimming removed 4 bases at V and 6 bases at J, with 13 bases between. The CDR3 contains 14 residues. Germline V gives CDR1 SGDLS, CDR2 YYNGEE. The CDR3, as DNA: TGTGCCAGCAGCCCTACGATGGGGCCCGGGGAGCTGTTTTTT. It specifies CASSPTMGPGELFF.

A few counts support this clone. The CDR3 DNA reads as TGTGCCAGCAGTTACTCTACAGGGGTCTACGAGCAGTACTTC. It is translated as CASSYSTGVYEQYF. The rearrangement joins TRBV6-6 to TRBJ2-7; 7 positions agree with TRBD1. CDR3 length: 14 residues. Per germline, CDR1 MNHNY and CDR2 SVGAGI (reference sequence). With 0 bases clipped from V and 3 bases from J, the junction kept 2 bases outside the gene matches.

This clone was seen a few times. The chain recombines TRBV12-1 with TRBJ2-7; the D call TRBD2 from the table was never checked on the DNA. TRBV12-1 is annotated as a pseudogene. The length of the CDR3 is 10 residues. CDR3 region: CASSPAEQYF. The CDR3 coding sequence is TGTGCCAGCAGCCCCGCGGAGCAGTACTTC.

The V and J genes are TRBV2 and TRBJ2-1, with a tentative D call TRBD2 (6 bases). CDR3 length: 14 residues. Germline values: CDR1 SNHLY, CDR2 FYNNEI. Trimming took 8 bases from V and 4 from J, leaving 15 bases between them. The CDR3 loop is CASGIAVLYNEQFF. CDR3 DNA: TGTGCCAGCGGGATAGCGGTGCTTTACAATGAGCAGTTCTTC.

The chain recombines TRBV19 with TRBJ1-3, with D perhaps matching TRBD1 (5 bases). The germline V and J ends were trimmed by 3 bases and 4 bases, with 16 bases remaining between them. Germline lookup yields CDR1 LNHDA and CDR2 SQIVND (reference sequence). The CDR3 sequence is 16 residues long. CDR3 amino acids: CASSIPPGGGGNTIYF. The CDR3 nucleotides read TGTGCCAGTAGTATCCCACCCGGGGGAGGAGGAAACACCATATATTTT.

The chain is built from TRBV7-8 and TRBJ2-3, with D tentatively TRBD1 (6 bases). CDR3 length: 17 residues. Trimming took 2 bases from V and 0 from J, leaving 15 bases between them. CDR1 SGHVS and CDR2 FQNEAQ come from the germline V gene. This CDR3 reads CASSLRGLQGSTDTQYF. For the CDR3, the DNA is TGTGCCAGCAGCTTAAGGGGTCTGCAGGGGAGCACAGATACGCAGTATTTT.

The V call is TRBV6-1, the J call TRBJ2-3; D perhaps matches TRBD2 (7 bases). The CDR3 is made up of 16 amino acids. Trimming shortened V by 3 bases and J by 5 bases, and 18 bases separated the two germline ends. The germline gives CDR1 MNHNS, CDR2 SASEGT. The CDR3 is CASSDPKGGFRDTQYF. The CDR3 DNA reads as TGTGCCAGCAGTGATCCGAAGGGGGGGTTCCGAGATACGCAGTATTTT.

This clone was seen a handful of times. The chain uses TRBV7-9 and TRBJ2-2, with D maybe TRBD1 (5 bases). CDR1 is SEHNR, CDR2 FQNEAQ, per germline (reference sequence). V dropped 3 bases and J dropped 3 bases, with 11 bases sitting between them. This CDR3 region has 15 residues. The CDR3 loop reads CASSLGQGYTGELFF. Written as DNA, the CDR3 is TGTGCCAGCAGCTTGGGCCAGGGATACACCGGGGAGCTGTTTTTT.

This sequence joins TRBV19 and TRBJ2-3; 8 bases match TRBD2. V shed 1 base and J 3 bases; nucleotides not matched to a gene: 6. CDR1 LNHDA and CDR2 SQIVND come from the germline V gene (reference sequence). The length of the CDR3 is 16 residues. CDR3 protein: CASSIAGTRETDTQYF. CDR3 DNA sequence: TGTGCCAGTAGTATAGCAGGGACTAGGGAAACAGATACGCAGTATTTT.

In DNA form, the CDR3 reads TGCAGTGCTCCAGGGGCCGACGAGCAGTACTTC. This sequence encodes CSAPGADEQYF. The J gene is TRBJ2-7, the V gene TRBV20-1; a weak D match, TRBD1 (6 bases). The CDR3 has 11 amino acids. Trimming left V 5 bases short and J 5 bases short, with 10 bases between. The germline CDR1 and CDR2 sequences are DFQATT and SNEGSKA (reference sequence).

The rearrangement links TRBV27 to TRBJ2-1, with 8 nucleotides matching TRBD2. CDR1 is MNHEY, CDR2 SMNVEV, per germline (reference sequence). This CDR3 is built from 11 residues. V lost 3 bases, J lost 14 bases, and 3 bases stayed unmatched. CDR3 sequence reads: CASSFGLAEFF. Here the CDR3 DNA reads TGTGCCAGCAGTTTCGGACTAGCCGAGTTCTTC.

The chain couples TRBV9 to TRBJ2-1, with 7 nucleotides matching TRBD1. The CDR3 contains 14 residues. V lost 2 bases and J lost 5; bases outside the gene matches: 4. The germline V gene has CDR1 SGDLS and CDR2 YYNGEE. CDR3 DNA: TGTGCCAGCAGCGTCGGGACAGCCGACAATGAGCAGTTCTTC. It is translated as CASSVGTADNEQFF.

The rearrangement links TRBV21-1 to TRBJ2-7; TRBD2, as called in the table, went unchecked against the DNA. TRBV21-1 is annotated as a pseudogene. The CDR3 spans 13 residues. CDR3 in DNA: TGTGCCAGCAAAAAACTAGCGGGGGAAGAGCAGTACTTC. It is translated as CASKKLAGEEQYF.

This clone turned up a few times. J is TRBJ1-1 and V is TRBV10-3, with D possibly TRBD1 on 6 matching bases. Per the germline V gene, CDR1 is ENHRY and CDR2 is SYGVKD. The CDR3 length is 13 residues. Trimming removed 4 bases from V and 3 bases from J, with 9 bases in between. The CDR3 DNA reads as TGTGCCATCAGTGCACAGGGATACACTGAAGCTTTCTTT. Translating it yields CAISAQGYTEAFF.

This rearrangement joins TRBV4-3 to TRBJ2-3; 10 bases map to TRBD2. Unmatched junction bases numbered 5, after V lost 2 bases and J lost 6 bases. CDR1 and CDR2 from the germline V gene are LGHNA and YSLEER. The CDR3 covers 15 residues. CDR3 residues: CASSQLAGVSDTQYF. The CDR3 DNA reads TGCGCCAGCAGCCAACTAGCGGGAGTCTCTGATACGCAGTATTTT.